This T cell receptor (beta chain) was sequenced for a study of cytomegalovirus exposure and HLA in healthy donors. Study summary: Some 85 million unique TCRs, all from HLA-typed donors, were included in an early release of the data.

Study outcomes and limitations: In a later analysis, specific HLA alleles were associated with 15,000 to 20,000 TCR beta sequences at a 0.05 false discovery rate.

About this clone itself: The antigen is unknown.

The PCR ran on 60 Vbeta and 13 Jbeta primers. Original handling: Unique TCR beta chains totaled about 78 million in a later count, with some 10 million of them shared. Clones were read by immunoSEQ multiplex PCR, and TCRdb kept only the in-frame ones, dropping some. V and J calls and clone size follow that table, whereas D and trimming were derived from the DNA. This table holds under 80,000 clones, more than 70% found once. The clonotype was recovered from a woman under 40 in good health and CMV-seronegative. Sequencing was performed on PBMCs.

The CDR3 coding sequence is TGTGCCAGTAGGACAGGGGATAATCAGCCCCAGCATTTT. Translating it yields CASRTGDNQPQHF. The gene calls are TRBV19 and TRBJ1-5; 8 bases map to TRBD1. Unmatched junction bases numbered 2, after V lost 6 bases and J lost 4 bases. The CDR3 has 13 amino acids. Germline V gene data show CDR1 as LNHDA and CDR2 as SQIVND (reference sequence).